The 16 T cell receptor beta chains below come from one sample, sequenced in a study of blood T cell repertoires in COVID-19. Assay used: immunoSEQ multiplex PCR; TCRdb lists only in-frame clones, some missing. The sample lists approximately 290,000 clones; 85% to 90% were seen once. Sample: peripheral blood. These receptors originate from a man aged 25-45 years with acute or convalescent COVID-19.

J is TRBJ2-5 and V is TRBV7-3, with 8 bases matching TRBD1. V was pared by 5 bases and J by 1 base, with 6 bases of the junction left unmatched. Germline CDR1 SGHTA, CDR2 FQGTGA. The CDR3 is 15 residues long. The CDR3 DNA reads as TGTGCCAGCAGCCCAACAGGGGGGATCCAAGAGACCCAGTACTTC. Protein product: CASSPTGGIQETQYF.

This chain connects TRBV15 to TRBJ1-2, with 9 bases that match TRBD1. This CDR3 has 15 amino acids. Germline V gene lookup returns CDR1 LNHNV and CDR2 YYDKDF (reference sequence). V shed 1 base, J shed 6 bases, and the junction held 6 bases outside the gene matches. CDR3 nucleotide sequence: TGTGCCACCAGCAGAGTAAAAACAGGGGGCGATGGCTACACCTTC. Translated, it gives CATSRVKTGGDGYTF.

The rearrangement links TRBV25-1 to TRBJ2-7; 10 bases are a match to TRBD1. The CDR3 consists of 16 residues. The germline V gene encodes CDR1 MGHDK and CDR2 SYGVNS. Germline trimming cut 4 bases from V and 1 base from J; bases unmatched to any gene: 7. The CDR3: CASSGRRDRGSYEQYF. Written as DNA, the CDR3 is TGTGCCAGCAGTGGTCGCCGGGACAGGGGATCCTACGAGCAGTACTTC.

V gene TRBV11-3 combines with J gene TRBJ2-1; D is unresolved. The length of the CDR3 is 12 residues. The ends were cut back, 5 bases at V and 7 bases at J, with 9 bases in the middle. CDR1 SGHNT and CDR2 YENEEA come from the germline V gene. Here the CDR3 DNA reads TGTGCCAGCAGCCGAACCGAGAATGAGCAGTTCTTC. Residues: CASSRTENEQFF.

The chain uses TRBV27 and TRBJ2-4; 8 positions agree with TRBD1. Germline CDR1 reads MNHEY; CDR2 reads SMNVEV (reference sequence). The CDR3 is 18 amino acids. V shed 0 bases, J shed 1 base, and the junction held 8 bases outside the gene matches. DNA for the CDR3: TGTGCCAGCAGTTTATCGAGGACAGGGTTTGCGGCCAAAAACATTCAGTACTTC. This codes for CASSLSRTGFAAKNIQYF.

The chain recombines TRBV30 with TRBJ2-3; 11 nucleotides line up with TRBD2. The V gene end was trimmed by 0 bases and the J gene end by 8 bases; junction bases not matched to a gene: 7. Germline lookup yields CDR1 GTSNPN and CDR2 SVGIG (reference sequence). This CDR3 spans 15 amino acids. CDR3 protein: CAWSVSGRARGTQYF. The CDR3 nucleotides are TGTGCCTGGAGTGTTAGCGGGAGGGCCCGCGGTACGCAGTATTTT.

The chain combines TRBV18 with TRBJ2-7, with D possibly TRBD1 on 5 matching bases. Germline-derived CDR1 and CDR2 are KGHSH and LQKENI. Trimming stripped 0 bases from V and 2 bases from J, with 11 bases between. This CDR3 has 15 amino acids. CDR3 loop: CASSPPRQPPYEQYF. The CDR3 nucleotides are TGTGCCAGCTCACCACCCCGACAGCCACCCTACGAGCAGTACTTC.

The CDR3 region has the DNA TGCGCCAGCAAGCTTATGTCCCGGTTTGCTGAAGCTTTCTTT. The encoded protein is CASKLMSRFAEAFF. The chain is built from TRBV5-1 and TRBJ1-1, with no clear D. The CDR3 has 14 amino acids. Germline loops: CDR1 SGHRS, CDR2 YFSETQ. Trimming took off 6 bases at V and 6 bases at J, with 18 bases between the two ends.

The chain has TRBV5-4 and TRBJ1-3; D call uncertain. Trimming shortened V by 3 bases and J by 0 bases, and 19 bases separated the two germline ends. The germline V gene has CDR1 SGHNT and CDR2 YYREEE (reference sequence). The CDR3 runs 18 residues. This chain's CDR3 is CASSSRITRSYSGNTIYF. The CDR3 region has the DNA TGTGCCAGCAGCTCGCGAATCACCAGGTCTTACTCTGGAAACACCATATATTTT.

The CDR3 sequence: CASNPGLYNSPLHF. The CDR3 DNA follows: TGTGCCAGCAACCCGGGACTTTATAATTCACCCCTCCACTTT. The gene calls are TRBV2 and TRBJ1-6; TRBD1 might be the D (5 bases). The germline V gene encodes CDR1 SNHLY and CDR2 FYNNEI. V was cut by 7 bases and J by 4 bases, with 11 bases left in between. CDR3 length equals 14 residues.

The chain is built from TRBV28 and TRBJ1-2; D unclear. V shed 4 bases and J shed 3 bases, with 12 bases lying between them. The CDR3 has 14 residues. Germline values: CDR1 MDHEN, CDR2 SYDVKM. CDR3 residues: CASSSSRDYYGYTF. The CDR3 coding sequence is TGTGCCAGCAGTTCTAGCCGGGATTACTATGGCTACACCTTC.

V gene TRBV10-3 combines with J gene TRBJ2-1; tentatively, D is TRBD2 (7 bases). In germline, CDR1 is ENHRY, CDR2 SYGVKD. The CDR3 length is 15 residues. Trimming left V 2 bases short and J 7 bases short, with 15 bases between. DNA for the CDR3: TGTGCCATCAGTGAGCCGGGGGCCGGGGGGAATGAGCAGTTCTTC. Residues: CAISEPGAGGNEQFF.

The chain carries TRBV27 and TRBJ2-3; 8 bases align to TRBD2. Trimming at V came to 8 bases and at J to 3 bases, leaving 4 bases not matched to a gene. Per the germline V gene, CDR1 is MNHEY and CDR2 is SMNVEV (reference sequence). The CDR3 is 13 residues long. CDR3 sequence reads: CASRTSRTDTQYF. The DNA of the CDR3 is TGTGCCAGCCGGACTAGCCGAACAGATACGCAGTATTTT.

The chain uses TRBV2 and TRBJ1-1; perhaps TRBD1 as D (6 bases). The CDR3 extends over 13 amino acids. The V gene's germline CDR1 is SNHLY and CDR2 FYNNEI. The ends were cut back, 3 bases at V and 5 bases at J, with 10 bases in the middle. The CDR3 here is CASSDRGRTEAFF. The CDR3 nucleotides read TGTGCCAGCAGTGATAGGGGGAGAACTGAAGCTTTCTTT.

J is TRBJ2-7 and V is TRBV6-5; the D gene is possibly TRBD1 (5 bases). The CDR3 length is 13 residues. Trimming left V 7 bases short and J 6 bases short, with 16 bases between. The germline CDR1 and CDR2 sequences are MNHEY and SVGAGI. For the CDR3, the DNA is TGTGCCAGCATTTGGGCAGGGTCGGGCGAGCAGTACTTC. Its translation: CASIWAGSGEQYF.

Note on this clone: The sample holds other DNA sequences that translate to the same CDR3. This rearrangement joins TRBV4-1 to TRBJ2-2; 7 bases are shared with TRBD2. Trimming at V came to 0 bases and at J to 6 bases, leaving 4 bases not matched to a gene. Germline CDR1 MGHRA, CDR2 YSYEKL. This CDR3 spans 15 amino acids. The CDR3 DNA reads TGCGCCAGCAGCCAAGATCCGGGGGGTGCCGGGGAGCTGTTTTTT. As protein: CASSQDPGGAGELFF.